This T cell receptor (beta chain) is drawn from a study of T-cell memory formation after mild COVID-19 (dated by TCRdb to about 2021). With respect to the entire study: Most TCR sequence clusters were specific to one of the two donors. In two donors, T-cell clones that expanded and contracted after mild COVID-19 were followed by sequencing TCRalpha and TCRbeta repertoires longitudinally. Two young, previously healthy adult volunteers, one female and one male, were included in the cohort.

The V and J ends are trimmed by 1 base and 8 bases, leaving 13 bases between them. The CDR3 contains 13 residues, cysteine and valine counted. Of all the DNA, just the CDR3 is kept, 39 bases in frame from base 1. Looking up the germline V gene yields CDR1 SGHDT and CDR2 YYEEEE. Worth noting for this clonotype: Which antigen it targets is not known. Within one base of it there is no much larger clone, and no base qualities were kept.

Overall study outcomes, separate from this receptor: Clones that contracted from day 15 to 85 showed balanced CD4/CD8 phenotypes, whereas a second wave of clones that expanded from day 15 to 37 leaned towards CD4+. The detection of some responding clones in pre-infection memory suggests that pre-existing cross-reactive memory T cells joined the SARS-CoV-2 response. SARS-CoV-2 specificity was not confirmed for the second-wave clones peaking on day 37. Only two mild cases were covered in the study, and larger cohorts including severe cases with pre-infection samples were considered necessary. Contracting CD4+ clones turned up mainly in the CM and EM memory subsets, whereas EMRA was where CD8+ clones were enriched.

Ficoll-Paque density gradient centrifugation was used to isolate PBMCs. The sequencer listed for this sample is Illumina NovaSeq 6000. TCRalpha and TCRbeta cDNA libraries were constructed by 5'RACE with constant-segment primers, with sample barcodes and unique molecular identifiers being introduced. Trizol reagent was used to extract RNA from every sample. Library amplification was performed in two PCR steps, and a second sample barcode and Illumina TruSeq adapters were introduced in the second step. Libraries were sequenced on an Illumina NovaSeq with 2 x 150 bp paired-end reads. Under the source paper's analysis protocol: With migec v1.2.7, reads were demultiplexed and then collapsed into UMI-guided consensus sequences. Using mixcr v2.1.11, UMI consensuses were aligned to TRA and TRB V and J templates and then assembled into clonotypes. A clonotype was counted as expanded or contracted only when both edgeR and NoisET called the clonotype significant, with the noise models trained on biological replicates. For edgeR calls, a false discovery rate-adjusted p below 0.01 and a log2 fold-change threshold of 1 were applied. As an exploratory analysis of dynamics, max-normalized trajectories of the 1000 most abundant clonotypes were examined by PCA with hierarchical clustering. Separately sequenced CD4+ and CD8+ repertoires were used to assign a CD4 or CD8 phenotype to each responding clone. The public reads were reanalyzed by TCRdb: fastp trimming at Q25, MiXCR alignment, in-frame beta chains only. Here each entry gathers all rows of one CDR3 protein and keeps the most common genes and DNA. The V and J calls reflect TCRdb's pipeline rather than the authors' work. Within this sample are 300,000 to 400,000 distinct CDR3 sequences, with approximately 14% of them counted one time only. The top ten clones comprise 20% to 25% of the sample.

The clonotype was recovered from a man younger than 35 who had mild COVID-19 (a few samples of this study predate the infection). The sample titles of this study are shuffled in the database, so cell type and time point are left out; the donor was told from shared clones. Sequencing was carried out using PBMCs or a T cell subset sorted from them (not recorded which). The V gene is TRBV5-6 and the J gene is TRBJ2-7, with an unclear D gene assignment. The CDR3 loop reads CASSLLAGGKQYV. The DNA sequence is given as TGTGCCAGCAGCTTGCTGGCAGGCGGTAAGCAGTACGTC.